This TCR beta chain was documented in a study of cytomegalovirus exposure and HLA in healthy donors. The study ran its PCR with 60 Vbeta and 13 Jbeta primers. Method: immunoSEQ multiplex PCR; TCRdb's copy keeps in-frame clones and lacks some. Of 150,000 to 200,000 clones listed, roughly 77% were seen once; the top ten hold around 1.6%. A word on this clone: Antigen: not known.

Whole-study findings and limits: According to an earlier analysis, most TCR beta V segments yielded productive rearrangements about 87% or about 30% of the time.

CDR3 size: 14 residues. After removal of 8 bases from V and 6 bases from J, the junction contained 12 bases not matched to a gene. Germline lookup yields CDR1 SNHLY and CDR2 FYNNEI. The sequence came from a woman aged 45-60 years in good health and CMV-seronegative. Sequenced: PBMCs. The V call is TRBV2, the J call TRBJ1-1; TRBD1 matches 7 bases. In DNA, the CDR3 is TGTGCCAGCTTCCTCGACAGGGTACACCCTGAAGCTTTCTTT. Its translation is CASFLDRVHPEAFF.